Below, 16 T cell receptor beta chains from the same sample are listed, as sequenced in a study of T cell responses to AZD1222 COVID-19 vaccine (dated by TCRdb to about 2021). The protocol used for the library was the immunoSEQ multiplex PCR assay. What TCRdb holds here is the immuneACCESS table cut down to in-frame rearrangements. Part of the clones is not present; checked against another copy, under half of the missing clones reflect an unresolved V gene, and the others are unexplained. Here the sample has around 120,000 clones; around 83% occur a single time. Approximately 18% of the sample is in the top ten clones. The time point label, read with the paper, signifies: about 28 days (+/-7) after the second vaccine dose. The sequences come from peripheral blood, collected 28 days after the second AZD1222 dose. Every receptor here comes from an adult who received the AZD1222 COVID-19 vaccine.

The rearrangement joins TRBV30 to TRBJ1-2; D unclear. Germline V gene data show CDR1 as GTSNPN and CDR2 as SVGIG (reference sequence). The CDR3 covers 13 residues. Between the trimmed V and J ends, which lost 4 bases and 8 bases, there was a span of 17 bases. The CDR3 bases are TGTGCCTGGAATGCGAGGCGGGTTAGGGGCTACACCTTC. Protein: CAWNARRVRGYTF. Filled out from reference TRBV30 and TRBJ1-2, the complete variable domain reads SQTIHQWPATLVQPVGSPLSLECTVEGTSNPNLYWYRQAAGRGLQLLFYSVGIGQISSEVPQNLSASRPQDRQFILSSKKLLLSDSGFYLCAWNARRVRGYTFGSGTRLTVV.

This rearrangement joins TRBV5-4 to TRBJ2-7, with TRBD2 matching 11 bases. This CDR3 is 15 amino acids long. Germline CDR1 is SGHNT and CDR2 is YYREEE (reference sequence). Trimming cost V 4 bases and J 0 bases; bases outside gene matches: 3. Here the CDR3 DNA reads TGTGCCAGCAGCGGGGGACTAGCGGACTCCTACGAGCAGTACTTC. It specifies CASSGGLADSYEQYF. The complete variable domain, with remaining parts taken from reference TRBV5-4 and TRBJ2-7, reads ETGVTQSPTHLIKTRGQQVTLRCSSQSGHNTVSWYQQALGQGPQFIFQYYREEENGRGNFPPRFSGLQFPNYSSELNVNALELDDSALYLCASSGGLADSYEQYFGPGTRLTVT.

The V gene is TRBV9, the J gene TRBJ2-3; D remains unclear. Germline V CDR1 and CDR2: SGDLS, YYNGEE. There are 12 residues in the CDR3. V lost 3 bases, J lost 2 bases, and 4 bases lay in between. In nucleotides, the CDR3 is TGTGCCAGCAGCGCCTACACAGATACGCAGTATTTT. As protein: CASSAYTDTQYF.

There are a few counts of this clone. This rearrangement joins TRBV4-2 to TRBJ2-1; 9 bases fit TRBD2. Germline CDR1 LGHNA, CDR2 YNFKEQ. The V gene end was trimmed by 3 bases and the J gene end by 4 bases; junction bases not matched to a gene: 4. CDR3 length: 15 amino acids. The CDR3 DNA sequence: TGTGCCAGCAGCCACACTAGCGGGTATTACAATGAGCAGTTCTTC. This codes for CASSHTSGYYNEQFF.

The chain has TRBV5-6 and TRBJ2-5; possible D gene TRBD2, 6 bases. The length of the CDR3 is 13 residues. The V gene lost 4 bases and the J gene lost 3 bases, with 10 bases spanning the gap. The V gene's germline CDR1 is SGHDT and CDR2 YYEEEE. This chain's CDR3 is CASSASSEETQYF. CDR3 sequence (DNA): TGTGCCAGCAGCGCGTCTAGCGAAGAGACCCAGTACTTC.

The V and J genes are TRBV28 and TRBJ1-1, with D possibly matching TRBD1 (6 bases). There are 15 residues in the CDR3. Per germline, CDR1 MDHEN and CDR2 SYDVKM. Trimming removed 8 bases at V and 2 bases at J, with 18 bases between. DNA for the CDR3: TGTGCCAGCGGGCTGTCCCAGGACAGTAACACTGAAGCTTTCTTT. It yields the protein CASGLSQDSNTEAFF. The entire variable domain, with the rest obtained from reference TRBV28 and TRBJ1-1, is as follows: DVKVTQSSRYLVKRTGEKVFLECVQDMDHENMFWYRQDPGLGLRLIYFSYDVKMKEKGDIPEGYSVSREKKERFSLILESASTNQTSMYLCASGLSQDSNTEAFFGQGTRLTVV.

The chain combines TRBV3-1 (or the pseudogene TRBV3-2) with TRBJ2-7; D is ambiguous. The CDR3 has 12 residues. The V end was cut by 3 bases, the J end by 5 bases, with 8 bases between. Per the germline V gene, CDR1 is LGHDT and CDR2 is YNNKEL (reference sequence). This CDR3 is CASSHNRNEQYF. In DNA, the CDR3 is TGTGCCAGCAGCCATAATAGAAACGAGCAGTACTTC.

This clone has a handful of counts. J is TRBJ1-2 and V is TRBV4-3; 9 bases match TRBD1. The germline gives CDR1 LGHNA, CDR2 YSLEER. This CDR3 contains 16 residues. V dropped 5 bases and J dropped 5; count of bases not matched to a gene: 12. CDR3 sequence (DNA): TGCGCCAGCAGCGGCCGGGACAGGGCAAATATTTATGGCTACACCTTC. This translates into CASSGRDRANIYGYTF.

The CDR3 DNA follows: TGTGCCAGCAGCTTAGGGACAGGGGGCTACTATGGCTACACCTTC. Amino acid sequence: CASSLGTGGYYGYTF. The chain is built from TRBV7-2 and TRBJ1-2, with 11 bases fitting TRBD1. Per germline, CDR1 SGHTA and CDR2 FQGNSA. Germline trimming cut 1 base from V and 3 bases from J; bases unmatched to any gene: 1. There are 15 residues in the CDR3.

The chain has TRBV10-3 and TRBJ1-1, with TRBD1 identical over 7 bases. Unmatched junction bases numbered 2, after V lost 4 bases and J lost 3 bases. The CDR3 extends over 13 amino acids. The germline V gene has CDR1 ENHRY and CDR2 SYGVKD. The CDR3 DNA is TGTGCCATCAGTGCAGGGGGGGACACTGAAGCTTTCTTT. The encoded protein is CAISAGGDTEAFF.

The chain carries TRBV12-5 and TRBJ2-2, with D possibly being TRBD1 (6 bases). With 6 bases removed from V and 1 base from J, the gap between germline ends came to 18 bases. Germline V gene data show CDR1 as LGHNT and CDR2 as FRNRAP. CDR3 length: 17 amino acids. CDR3 DNA: TGTGCTAGTGGCATCTTAGGCAGGGGCTTGAACACCGGGGAGCTGTTTTTT. Translated, it gives CASGILGRGLNTGELFF.

V is TRBV27 and J is TRBJ2-1; 11 bases match TRBD2. The CDR3 extends over 16 amino acids. Per germline, CDR1 MNHEY and CDR2 SMNVEV (reference sequence). The trim removed 5 bases at V and 5 bases at J, leaving 8 bases unmatched. The CDR3 protein is CASSTPTSGTNNEQFF. CDR3 in DNA: TGTGCCAGCAGTACCCCGACTAGCGGGACGAACAATGAGCAGTTCTTC.

The CDR3 region has the DNA TGTGCCAGCAGCCAAGATTCAGTACAGCCAACCTACGAGCAGTACTTC. It specifies CASSQDSVQPTYEQYF. J is TRBJ2-7 and V is TRBV14; D is uncertain. V lost 0 bases and J lost 2, with 14 bases in between. This CDR3 contains 16 residues. In germline, CDR1 is SGHDN, CDR2 FVKESK.

This clone appeared a single time. The genes are TRBV19 and TRBJ1-1; D is undetermined. The CDR3 has 14 amino acids. Germline V CDR1 and CDR2: LNHDA, SQIVND (reference sequence). With 2 bases removed from V and 7 bases from J, the gap between germline ends came to 14 bases. CDR3 bases: TGTGCCAGTAGTATAAACCCCTGGGAAAGTGAAGCTTTCTTT. It specifies CASSINPWESEAFF.

This clone was observed once. The chain joins TRBV28 to TRBJ1-2; perhaps TRBD1 as D (6 bases). The CDR3 sequence is 15 residues long. V lost 2 bases, J lost 6 bases, and 16 bases lay in between. CDR1 is MDHEN and CDR2 is SYDVKM in the germline V gene. The CDR3 sequence: CASSLKQGGGNGYTF. The CDR3 DNA reads TGTGCCAGCAGTTTAAAACAGGGTGGTGGTAATGGCTACACCTTC.

The V gene is TRBV10-3, the J gene TRBJ1-1; TRBD1 matches at 7 bases. Germline V gene lookup returns CDR1 ENHRY and CDR2 SYGVKD. The V and J ends lost 5 bases and 3 bases, in that order; junction bases with no gene match: 9. The length of the CDR3 is 15 residues. The CDR3 here is CAISLDRVGDTEAFF. The CDR3 bases are TGTGCCATCAGTTTAGACAGGGTGGGTGACACTGAAGCTTTCTTT.